The clone carrying this T cell receptor beta chain was seen only a few times. Its antigen is undetermined. This CDR3 spans 16 amino acids. CDR1 and CDR2 (germline): SGHNT, YYREEE (reference sequence). Trimming took off 4 bases at V and 7 bases at J, with 21 bases between the two ends. The sample is drawn from a study of beta chain features in type 1 diabetes. Study outcomes and limitations: All four CD4+ subsets from Type 1 diabetes patients carried moderately but significantly shorter TCRB CDR3s.

cDNA synthesis used the whole RNA isolate, giving expressed TCRB sequences. TCRdb's table, derived via immunoSEQ multiplex PCR, lists solely in-frame clones and lacks some. The data show approximately 730,000 clones, roughly an eighth seen once. The V and J genes are TRBV5-4 and TRBJ2-1, with a possible D match to TRBD2 (5 bases). The sequenced sample consisted of naive CD4+ T cells from blood. This sequence was found in a man younger than 35 with type 1 diabetes. This CDR3 is CASSPDLLGIGNEQFF. For the CDR3, the DNA is TGTGCCAGCAGCCCGGACTTATTGGGGATTGGTAATGAGCAGTTCTTC.